These 18 T cell receptor beta chains were sequenced from one sample in a study of T cell repertoires in cytomegalovirus infection. Via MiXCR, TCRdb re-called the reads, giving one row per CDR3 protein. The data show around 330,000 distinct CDR3 sequences, with roughly a sixth seen just once and about 12% held by the top ten. Sequenced material: PBMCs. These receptors originate from a human donor in good health (CMV status not recorded). Some clones in this sample may be carry-over from other donors' samples.

This clonotype was seen a handful of times. The chain joins TRBV7-2 to TRBJ2-7; D call uncertain. The V end lost 2 bases, the J end lost 5 bases, and 4 bases lay between the germline ends. The CDR3 consists of 11 residues. Germline CDR1 and CDR2: SGHTA and FQGNSA. The CDR3 here is CASSLRNEQYF. CDR3 DNA sequence: TGTGCCAGCAGCTTACGGAACGAGCAGTACTTC.

This clonotype was seen many times. The gene calls are TRBV12-3 or TRBV12-4 and TRBJ1-1, with a tentative D call TRBD1 (5 bases). V lost 3 bases and J lost 7, with 15 bases in between. The CDR3 covers 14 residues. CDR3 coding DNA: TGTGCCAGCAGTTTGATCGGGGGTCCCAGTGAAGCTTTCTTT. Translation gives CASSLIGGPSEAFF.

The J gene is TRBJ2-4, the V gene TRBV18, with 9 bases aligning to TRBD1. The CDR3 totals 13 residues. The V segment lost 2 bases and the J segment 9 bases; nucleotides outside the gene matches: 2. The germline V gene has CDR1 KGHSH and CDR2 LQKENI. In DNA, the CDR3 is TGTGCCAGCTCACCAGAGACAGGGGGCATTCAGTACTTC. Translation gives CASSPETGGIQYF.

This clonotype was seen only a few times. This chain links TRBV11-2 with TRBJ2-5; 9 bases are a match to TRBD1. Germline loops: CDR1 SGHAT, CDR2 FQNNGV. Trimming cost V 3 bases and J 2 bases; bases outside gene matches: 10. This CDR3 has 17 amino acids. CDR3 amino acids: CASSFRAGTGRQETQYF. The CDR3 DNA reads TGTGCCAGCAGCTTTCGGGCCGGGACAGGGAGACAAGAGACCCAGTACTTC.

This sequence joins TRBV2 and TRBJ2-3; 9 bases agree with TRBD2. CDR3 length: 16 amino acids. V shed 4 bases and J 5 bases; nucleotides not matched to a gene: 10. CDR1 and CDR2 from the germline V gene are SNHLY and FYNNEI. CDR3 nucleotide sequence: TGTGCCAGCAGTGGTCCCAGCGGGGGGTCAGGAGATACGCAGTATTTT. As protein: CASSGPSGGSGDTQYF.

This clonotype appeared many times. CDR3 in DNA: TGTGCCAGCAGTCGGGGCTTAACAGGGGTCACTGAAGCTTTCTTT. This translates into CASSRGLTGVTEAFF. The genes are TRBV6-1 and TRBJ1-1; 7 bases agree with TRBD1. V shed 5 bases and J 4 bases; nucleotides not matched to a gene: 10. The CDR3 is made up of 15 amino acids. CDR1 MNHNS and CDR2 SASEGT come from the germline V gene.

The CDR3 sequence is CASSIGRTYGYTF. The CDR3 DNA sequence: TGTGCCAGCAGTATAGGGCGCACCTATGGCTACACCTTC. The genes are TRBV27 and TRBJ1-2; no clear D gene. The CDR3 sequence is 13 residues long. Per germline, CDR1 MNHEY and CDR2 SMNVEV (reference sequence). V was shortened by 5 bases and J by 4 bases, with 11 bases between the two germline ends.

The chain is built from TRBV20-1 and TRBJ2-7; 8 bases align to TRBD1. CDR1 is DFQATT and CDR2 is SNEGSKA in the germline V gene (reference sequence). The CDR3 is 13 residues long. The V and J ends lost 5 bases and 3 bases, in that order; junction bases with no gene match: 6. The CDR3 spells CSAGTGYLYEQYF. The CDR3 bases are TGCAGTGCTGGGACAGGATACCTCTACGAGCAGTACTTC.

V gene TRBV6-6 combines with J gene TRBJ1-1, with 8 nucleotides matching TRBD1. With V trimmed by 0 bases and J by 1 base, 13 bases remained unmatched. The CDR3 totals 19 residues. Germline V lookup: CDR1 MNHNY, CDR2 SVGAGI (reference sequence). CDR3: CASSYSPQGQEIKNTEAFF. The DNA of the CDR3 is TGTGCCAGCAGTTACTCGCCGCAGGGACAGGAAATAAAGAACACTGAAGCTTTCTTT.

V and J are TRBV5-6 and TRBJ2-5; D possibly corresponds to TRBD2 (5 bases). The CDR3 has 14 residues. The ends were cut back, 4 bases at V and 0 bases at J, with 10 bases in the middle. Germline lookup yields CDR1 SGHDT and CDR2 YYEEEE. CDR3 DNA sequence: TGTGCCAGCAGCCCCCGGGAATACCAAGAGACCCAGTACTTC. It yields the protein CASSPREYQETQYF. Full variable domain (outside the CDR3, taken from reference TRBV5-6 and TRBJ2-5): DAGVTQSPTHLIKTRGQQVTLRCSPKSGHDTVSWYQQALGQGPQFIFQYYEEEERQRGNFPDRFSGHQFPNYSSELNVNALLLGDSALYLCASSPREYQETQYFGPGTRLLVL.

The chain couples TRBV28 to TRBJ2-1, with 12 bases lining up with TRBD1. The ends lost 7 bases at V and 9 bases at J; junction bases unmatched: 7. This CDR3 has 14 amino acids. Germline CDR1 and CDR2: MDHEN and SYDVKM. The CDR3 nucleotides are TGTGCCAGCACCGTGGGACAGGGGGCAGGTGAGCAGTTCTTC. It codes for CASTVGQGAGEQFF.

This chain links TRBV2 with TRBJ2-1; the match to TRBD1 covers 7 bases. Unmatched junction bases numbered 5, after V lost 6 bases and J lost 3 bases. Germline-derived CDR1 and CDR2 are SNHLY and FYNNEI. The CDR3 runs to 14 residues. CDR3 DNA sequence: TGTGCCAGCAGCCTTAGGGACAGCTACAATGAGCAGTTCTTC. Protein product: CASSLRDSYNEQFF. Complete variable domain (other parts from reference TRBV2 and TRBJ2-1): EPEVTQTPSHQVTQMGQEVILRCVPISNHLYFYWYRQILGQKVEFLVSFYNNEISEKSEIFDDQFSVERPDGSNFTLKIRSTKLEDSAMYFCASSLRDSYNEQFFGPGTRLTVL.

This clonotype was counted many times. V usage is TRBV5-5 and J usage is TRBJ1-2, with 9 nucleotides matching TRBD1. The CDR3 is made up of 12 amino acids. Trimming removed 3 bases from V and 9 bases from J; junction bases left unmatched: 3. Germline V CDR1 and CDR2: SGHKS, YYEKEE (reference sequence). In DNA form, the CDR3 reads TGTGCCAGCAGCTCGACAGGGGGGCGCTACACCTTC. It yields the protein CASSSTGGRYTF.

The chain is built from TRBV12-3 or TRBV12-4 and TRBJ2-1; a possible D gene is TRBD2 (6 bases). Trimming left V 3 bases short and J 4 bases short, with 13 bases between. This CDR3 is built from 15 residues. CDR3 sequence (DNA): TGTGCCAGCAGTTTGGGCGGGGAGCCGTACAATGAGCAGTTCTTC. Amino acids: CASSLGGEPYNEQFF.

The chain has TRBV19 and TRBJ1-1; 12 bases match TRBD1. Germline CDR1 reads LNHDA; CDR2 reads SQIVND (reference sequence). Unmatched junction bases numbered 7, after V lost 5 bases and J lost 3 bases. This CDR3 is built from 16 residues. The DNA for the CDR3 is TGTGCCAGTAGTGACCGGGACAGGGGGCCGTACACTGAAGCTTTCTTT. This sequence encodes CASSDRDRGPYTEAFF.

To note about this clonotype: Since a much larger clone is just one base distant, this may be a read error. The chain combines TRBV6-2 or TRBV6-3 with TRBJ1-5; D is perhaps TRBD1 (5 bases). The CDR3 is 17 amino acids. CDR1 is MNHEY, CDR2 SVGEGT, per germline. CDR3 region: CASPLGSQSDQVGPKHF. The CDR3 nucleotides are TGTGCCAGCCCGTTGGGGTCCCAGAGTGATCAAGTGGGGCCCAAGCATTTT.

This chain joins TRBV2 and TRBJ1-1; the match to TRBD1 covers 8 bases. V trimming: 2 bases; J trimming: 1 base; junction bases outside the gene matches: 3. The CDR3 loop spans 15 amino acids. Germline V gene lookup returns CDR1 SNHLY and CDR2 FYNNEI. The CDR3 reads CASSEQGARNTEAFF. CDR3 DNA sequence: TGTGCCAGCAGTGAACAGGGGGCGCGGAACACTGAAGCTTTCTTT. The variable domain in full, with the rest retrieved from reference TRBV2 and TRBJ1-1, is EPEVTQTPSHQVTQMGQEVILRCVPISNHLYFYWYRQILGQKVEFLVSFYNNEISEKSEIFDDQFSVERPDGSNFTLKIRSTKLEDSAMYFCASSEQGARNTEAFFGQGTRLTVV.

Worth noting for this clonotype: The junction departs from germline at one end; a sequencing error may be responsible. The chain has TRBV4-1 and TRBJ1-5; maybe TRBD1 (6 bases). This CDR3 has 20 amino acids. From germline, CDR1 is MGHRA and CDR2 YSYEKL. The CDR3 sequence: CASSQDRPGHIPFGVQPQHF. The DNA of the CDR3 is TGTGCCAGCAGCCAAGATCGTCCGGGACACATTCCTTTTGGGGTTCAGCCCCAGCATTTT.